The 21 T cell receptor beta chains reported below all come from one sample, sequenced in a study of neurological immune-mediated disorders. Described time point: longitudinal time-point 3. TCRdb re-derived calls from the 5' RACE reads in MiXCR, one entry per CDR3 protein. This table holds tens of thousands of distinct CDR3 sequences, roughly 14% found once. What was sequenced was PBMCs. Receptors were obtained from a young man in good health.

This clonotype was counted many times. V usage is TRBV20-1 and J usage is TRBJ2-7; possible D gene TRBD2, 5 bases. CDR3 size: 11 residues. V was cut by 3 bases and J by 4 bases, with 7 bases left in between. The V gene's germline CDR1 is DFQATT and CDR2 SNEGSKA (reference sequence). The CDR3 DNA follows: TGCAGTGCTAGGGAGGATTACGAGCAGTACTTC. Translating gives CSAREDYEQYF.

At least ten counts were recorded for this clonotype. The chain links TRBV12-3 or TRBV12-4 to TRBJ2-7; the D is unclear. V was pared by 1 base and J by 7 bases, with 14 bases between. This CDR3 region has 14 residues. CDR3 coding DNA: TGTGCCAGCAGTTTAGGGAGACACACGTATGAGCAGTACTTC. Residues: CASSLGRHTYEQYF.

V usage is TRBV7-9 and J usage is TRBJ1-1, with D unclear. The CDR3 is 13 residues long. CDR1 is SEHNR, CDR2 FQNEAQ, per germline (reference sequence). Trimming removed 4 bases from V and 3 bases from J, with 9 bases in between. CDR3: CASSSSSDTEAFF. CDR3 coding DNA: TGTGCCAGCAGCTCGAGTTCGGACACTGAAGCTTTCTTT.

This clonotype was recorded many times. The J gene is TRBJ2-1, the V gene TRBV10-1; 14 bases align to TRBD2. CDR3 length equals 13 residues. The V gene end was trimmed by 6 bases and the J gene end by 14 bases; junction bases not matched to a gene: 6. Per the germline V gene, CDR1 is WNHNN and CDR2 is SYGVQD (reference sequence). CDR3 loop: CASSHGTSGSKFF. In DNA form, the CDR3 reads TGCGCCAGCAGCCATGGGACTAGCGGGAGTAAGTTCTTC.

This clonotype was observed at least ten times. The chain links TRBV7-3 to TRBJ2-6; D possibly corresponds to TRBD2 (6 bases). The V gene lost 4 bases and the J gene lost 4 bases, with 20 bases spanning the gap. The germline CDR1 and CDR2 sequences are SGHTA and FQGTGA. The CDR3 is made up of 18 amino acids. The CDR3 DNA sequence: TGTGCCAGCAGCTCAATCCACGGGGAGGATTACGGGGCCAACGTCCTGACTTTC. Translation gives CASSSIHGEDYGANVLTF.

The sample holds many counts of this clonotype. The chain is built from TRBV21-1 and TRBJ2-7; the D call of TRBD2 is as the table states it, not checked on the DNA. TRBV21-1 has pseudogene status. CDR3 length: 17 amino acids. For the CDR3, the DNA is TGTGCCAGCAAGAGGACAGGGGACCAACTAGCGGGACCCGAGCAGTACTTC. This sequence encodes CASKRTGDQLAGPEQYF.

This clonotype was recorded at least ten times. The chain employs TRBV5-1 and TRBJ2-5, with a weak D call TRBD2 (6 bases). The CDR3 covers 13 residues. The V end was cut by 5 bases, the J end by 5 bases, with 13 bases between. The germline CDR1 and CDR2 sequences are SGHRS and YFSETQ. The CDR3 DNA follows: TGCGCCAGCAGAACGGGAGCTCGGGAGACCCAGTACTTC. It yields the protein CASRTGARETQYF.

This clonotype has a count of ten or more. In nucleotides, the CDR3 is TGTGCCAGCTCACAGGGCGCCCAAGAGACCCAGTACTTC. This sequence encodes CASSQGAQETQYF. The V call is TRBV27, the J call TRBJ2-5; D is perhaps TRBD1 (6 bases). Germline CDR1 reads MNHEY; CDR2 reads SMNVEV (reference sequence). CDR3 size: 13 residues. V gave up 8 bases and J gave up 1 base, with 11 bases separating them.

This clonotype was counted ten times or more. The rearrangement uses TRBV7-2 and TRBJ1-6; 8 bases line up with TRBD1. CDR3 length: 15 residues. Germline CDR1 reads SGHTA; CDR2 reads FQGNSA. Losses at the gene ends were 5 bases for V and 8 bases for J; bases not matched to a gene: 8. The CDR3 loop reads CASSLGYRGDSPLHF. The DNA for the CDR3 is TGTGCCAGCAGCCTAGGGTACAGGGGGGATTCACCCCTCCACTTT.

Concerning this clonotype: An end of the junction does not agree with germline; a read error may underlie this. This rearrangement joins TRBV12-3 or TRBV12-4 to TRBJ2-3; tentatively, D is TRBD1 (5 bases). This CDR3 contains 13 residues. This chain's CDR3 is CASSYLGVDTHYF. CDR3 nucleotide sequence: TGTGCCAGCAGTTACCTAGGGGTAGATACGCACTATTTT.

This clonotype was recorded many times. The rearrangement joins TRBV10-3 to TRBJ1-4; no clear D gene. This CDR3 is 14 amino acids long. V lost 6 bases and J lost 5, with 13 bases in between. Germline V gene data show CDR1 as ENHRY and CDR2 as SYGVKD. The CDR3 sequence is CAIRSDGGNEKLFF. The CDR3 region has the DNA TGTGCCATCAGGTCGGACGGAGGGAATGAAAAACTGTTTTTT.

This clonotype was seen at least ten times. The gene calls are TRBV27 and TRBJ2-5; D call uncertain. The V gene lost 4 bases and the J gene lost 0 bases, with 12 bases spanning the gap. There are 15 residues in the CDR3. Per the germline V gene, CDR1 is MNHEY and CDR2 is SMNVEV (reference sequence). The DNA for the CDR3 is TGTGCCAGCAGTTCCCGGTTGAGGTACCAAGAGACCCAGTACTTC. Its protein product is CASSSRLRYQETQYF.

This clonotype was observed at least ten times. For the CDR3, the DNA is TGCAGTGCCGAGATAGGGACAGGATCCACAGATACGCAGTATTTT. Amino acids: CSAEIGTGSTDTQYF. The J gene is TRBJ2-3, the V gene TRBV20-1; 8 bases line up with TRBD1. The CDR3 has 15 amino acids. The V and J ends lost 6 bases and 2 bases, in that order; junction bases with no gene match: 10. Per germline, CDR1 DFQATT and CDR2 SNEGSKA (reference sequence).

This clonotype was recorded many times. V usage is TRBV3-1 and J usage is TRBJ2-6, with TRBD2 as a possible D gene (6 bases). Per the germline V gene, CDR1 is LGHDT and CDR2 is YNNKEL (reference sequence). The CDR3 is 16 residues long. Trimming shortened V by 1 base and J by 3 bases, and 10 bases separated the two germline ends. CDR3 region: CASSQVGGVGANVLTF. The CDR3 DNA is TGTGCCAGCAGCCAAGTCGGCGGGGTTGGGGCCAACGTCCTGACTTTC.

The sample holds a few counts of this clonotype. This sequence joins TRBV20-1 and TRBJ2-1, with D possibly TRBD2 on 6 matching bases. Per the germline V gene, CDR1 is DFQATT and CDR2 is SNEGSKA (reference sequence). The CDR3 is made up of 15 amino acids. With 7 bases removed from V and 4 bases from J, the gap between germline ends came to 20 bases. In nucleotides, the CDR3 is TGCAGTGTTAACCCCGGGAGATCAGGGTACAATGAGCAGTTCTTC. It encodes CSVNPGRSGYNEQFF.

This clonotype was picked up a small number of times. This chain joins TRBV20-1 and TRBJ2-5; 9 nucleotides align to TRBD2. J was trimmed by 4 bases and V by 2 bases; bases with no gene match: 8. CDR3 size: 15 residues. Germline V gene lookup returns CDR1 DFQATT and CDR2 SNEGSKA (reference sequence). The CDR3 is CSARPSGSGRETQYF. The CDR3 DNA reads TGCAGTGCTAGACCCTCAGGTAGCGGGAGAGAGACCCAGTACTTC.

This clonotype was counted ten times or more. The chain joins TRBV12-3 or TRBV12-4 to TRBJ2-2, with 11 bases that match TRBD1. The CDR3 is made up of 16 amino acids. V lost 6 bases, J lost 3 bases, and 6 bases stayed unmatched. The CDR3 loop is CASRTTDRGHTGELFF. The DNA of the CDR3 is TGTGCCAGCAGGACCACGGACAGGGGGCACACCGGGGAGCTGTTTTTT.

The rearrangement uses TRBV3-1 and TRBJ2-2; 9 nucleotides align to TRBD1. CDR1 is LGHDT and CDR2 is YNNKEL in the germline V gene (reference sequence). V lost 3 bases, J lost 5 bases, and 13 bases stayed unmatched. There are 18 residues in the CDR3. Here the CDR3 reads CASSQPPGTGPLTGELFF. The CDR3 nucleotides read TGTGCCAGCAGCCAGCCCCCCGGGACAGGGCCCCTGACCGGGGAGCTGTTTTTT.

This clonotype was found many times. The chain links TRBV7-2 to TRBJ2-7; D is undetermined. Trimming left V 1 base short and J 5 bases short, with 9 bases between. The CDR3 is 13 residues long. CDR1 SGHTA and CDR2 FQGNSA come from the germline V gene. CDR3 region: CASSLEDRHEQYF. The DNA for the CDR3 is TGTGCCAGCAGCTTAGAAGACCGTCACGAGCAGTACTTC.

This clonotype was seen many times. The chain employs TRBV3-1 and TRBJ2-7, with 8 nucleotides matching TRBD1. This CDR3 is 13 amino acids long. CDR1 LGHDT and CDR2 YNNKEL come from the germline V gene (reference sequence). Trimming cost V 4 bases and J 6 bases; bases outside gene matches: 5. CDR3 in DNA: TGTGCCAGCAGCCTAGCTACAGGGGGCGAGCAGTACTTC. Residues: CASSLATGGEQYF.

Many counts were recorded for this clonotype. The J gene is TRBJ1-6, the V gene TRBV5-5, with a possible D match to TRBD1 (5 bases). Germline assignment: CDR1 SGHKS and CDR2 YYEKEE (reference sequence). V was clipped by 3 bases and J by 0 bases, with 10 bases between them. The CDR3 extends over 16 amino acids. The CDR3 is CASSSDTTSYNSPLHF. CDR3 in DNA: TGTGCCAGCAGCTCGGACACTACCTCCTATAATTCACCCCTCCACTTT.